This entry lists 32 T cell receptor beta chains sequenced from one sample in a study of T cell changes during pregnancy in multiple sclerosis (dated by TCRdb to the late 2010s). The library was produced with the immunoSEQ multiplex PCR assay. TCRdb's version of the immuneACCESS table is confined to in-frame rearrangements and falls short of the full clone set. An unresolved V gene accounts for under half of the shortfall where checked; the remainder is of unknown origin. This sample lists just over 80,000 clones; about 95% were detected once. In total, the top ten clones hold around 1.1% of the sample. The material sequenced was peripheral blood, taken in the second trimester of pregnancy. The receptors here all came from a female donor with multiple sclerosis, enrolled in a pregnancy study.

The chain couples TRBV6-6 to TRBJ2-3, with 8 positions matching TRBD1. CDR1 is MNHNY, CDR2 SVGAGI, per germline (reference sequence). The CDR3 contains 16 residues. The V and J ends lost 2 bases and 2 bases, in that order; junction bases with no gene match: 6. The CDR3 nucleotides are TGTGCCAGCAGTTACCGTGACAGGGGACACACAGATACGCAGTATTTT. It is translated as CASSYRDRGHTDTQYF.

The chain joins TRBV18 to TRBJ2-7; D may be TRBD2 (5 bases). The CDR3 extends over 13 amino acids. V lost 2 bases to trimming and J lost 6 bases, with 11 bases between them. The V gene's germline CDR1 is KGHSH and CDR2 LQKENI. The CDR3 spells CASSPLRGSEQYF. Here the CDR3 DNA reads TGTGCCAGCTCACCATTACGAGGGAGCGAGCAGTACTTC.

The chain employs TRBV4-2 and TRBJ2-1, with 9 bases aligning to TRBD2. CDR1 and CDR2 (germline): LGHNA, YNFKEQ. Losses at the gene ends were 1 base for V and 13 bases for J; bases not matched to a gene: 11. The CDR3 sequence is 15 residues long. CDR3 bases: TGTGCCAGCAGCCAAGCACCGGTAGCGGGAGATCGACAGTTCTTC. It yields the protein CASSQAPVAGDRQFF.

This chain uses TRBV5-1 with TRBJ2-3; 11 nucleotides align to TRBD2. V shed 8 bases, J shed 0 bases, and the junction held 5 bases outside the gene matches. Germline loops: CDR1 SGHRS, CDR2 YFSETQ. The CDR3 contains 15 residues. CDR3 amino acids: CASGLAGDSTDTQYF. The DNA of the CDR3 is TGCGCCAGTGGACTAGCGGGTGATAGCACAGATACGCAGTATTTT. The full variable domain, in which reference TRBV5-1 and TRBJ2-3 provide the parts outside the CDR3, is KAGVTQTPRYLIKTRGQQVTLSCSPISGHRSVSWYQQTPGQGLQFLFEYFSETQRNKGNFPGRFSGRQFSNSRSEMNVSTLELGDSALYLCASGLAGDSTDTQYFGPGTRLTVL.

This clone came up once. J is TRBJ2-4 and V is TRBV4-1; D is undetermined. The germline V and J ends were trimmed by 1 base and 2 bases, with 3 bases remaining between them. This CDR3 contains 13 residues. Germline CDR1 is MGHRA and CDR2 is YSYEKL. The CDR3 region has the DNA TGCGCCAGCAGCCAAGGGCCCAAAAACATTCAGTACTTC. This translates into CASSQGPKNIQYF.

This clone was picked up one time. CDR3 residues: CASSEAPPSDYEQYF. Here the CDR3 DNA reads TGTGCCAGCAGTGAAGCGCCTCCGTCAGACTACGAGCAGTACTTC. The chain couples TRBV2 to TRBJ2-7; unclear D gene. Germline V gene lookup returns CDR1 SNHLY and CDR2 FYNNEI. Trimming removed 0 bases from V and 3 bases from J, with 12 bases in between. The CDR3 has 15 amino acids. The full variable domain, its missing parts supplied by reference TRBV2 and TRBJ2-7, is EPEVTQTPSHQVTQMGQEVILRCVPISNHLYFYWYRQILGQKVEFLVSFYNNEISEKSEIFDDQFSVERPDGSNFTLKIRSTKLEDSAMYFCASSEAPPSDYEQYFGPGTRLTVT.

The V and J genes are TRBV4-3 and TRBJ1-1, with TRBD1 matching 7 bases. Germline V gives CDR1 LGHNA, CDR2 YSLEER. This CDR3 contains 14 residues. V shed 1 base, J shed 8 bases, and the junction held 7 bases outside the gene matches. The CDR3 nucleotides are TGCGCCAGCAGCCAAGTCAAGGGGGCAAGCGAAGCTTTCTTT. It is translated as CASSQVKGASEAFF.

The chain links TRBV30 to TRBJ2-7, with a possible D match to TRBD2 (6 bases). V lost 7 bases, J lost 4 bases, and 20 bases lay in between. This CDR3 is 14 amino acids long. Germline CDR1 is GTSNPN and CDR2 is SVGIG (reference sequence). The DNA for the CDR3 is TGTGCCTATAGGAGTAGCGGAACGGGATACGAGCAGTACTTC. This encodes CAYRSSGTGYEQYF. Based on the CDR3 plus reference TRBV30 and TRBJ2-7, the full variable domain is SQTIHQWPATLVQPVGSPLSLECTVEGTSNPNLYWYRQAAGRGLQLLFYSVGIGQISSEVPQNLSASRPQDRQFILSSKKLLLSDSGFYLCAYRSSGTGYEQYFGPGTRLTVT.

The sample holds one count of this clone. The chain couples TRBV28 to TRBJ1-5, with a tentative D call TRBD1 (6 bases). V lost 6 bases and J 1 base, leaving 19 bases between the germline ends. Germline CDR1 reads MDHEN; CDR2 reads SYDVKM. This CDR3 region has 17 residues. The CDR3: CASSDLRDTPSNQPQHF. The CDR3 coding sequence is TGTGCCAGCAGCGACCTCCGGGACACCCCGAGCAATCAGCCCCAGCATTTT.

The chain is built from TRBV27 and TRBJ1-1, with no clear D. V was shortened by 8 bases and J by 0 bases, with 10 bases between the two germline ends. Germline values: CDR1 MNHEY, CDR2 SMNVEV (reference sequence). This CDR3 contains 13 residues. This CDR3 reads CASGGGMNTEAFF. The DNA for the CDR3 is TGTGCCAGCGGTGGCGGGATGAACACTGAAGCTTTCTTT.

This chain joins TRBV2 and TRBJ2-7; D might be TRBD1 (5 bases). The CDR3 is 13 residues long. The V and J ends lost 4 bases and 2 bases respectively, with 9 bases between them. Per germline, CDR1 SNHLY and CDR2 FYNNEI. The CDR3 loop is CASSARGTYEQYF. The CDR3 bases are TGTGCCAGCAGTGCAAGGGGAACCTACGAGCAGTACTTC.

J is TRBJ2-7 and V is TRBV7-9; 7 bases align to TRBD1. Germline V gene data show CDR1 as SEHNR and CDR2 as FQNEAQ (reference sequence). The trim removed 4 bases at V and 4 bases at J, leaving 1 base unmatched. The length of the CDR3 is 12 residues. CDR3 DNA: TGTGCCAGCAGCTCCAGGGGGTACGAGCAGTACTTC. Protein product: CASSSRGYEQYF.

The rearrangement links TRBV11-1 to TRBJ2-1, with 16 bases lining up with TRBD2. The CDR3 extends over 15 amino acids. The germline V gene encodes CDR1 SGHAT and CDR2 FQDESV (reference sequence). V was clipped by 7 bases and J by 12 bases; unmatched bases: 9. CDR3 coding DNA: TGTGCCAGCACCAATCCGGGACTAGCGGGAGGGGGGCAGTTCTTC. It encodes CASTNPGLAGGGQFF. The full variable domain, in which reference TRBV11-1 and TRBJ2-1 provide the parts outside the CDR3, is EAEVAQSPRYKITEKSQAVAFWCDPISGHATLYWYRQILGQGPELLVQFQDESVVDDSQLPKDRFSAERLKGVDSTLKIQPAELGDSAMYLCASTNPGLAGGGQFFGPGTRLTVL.

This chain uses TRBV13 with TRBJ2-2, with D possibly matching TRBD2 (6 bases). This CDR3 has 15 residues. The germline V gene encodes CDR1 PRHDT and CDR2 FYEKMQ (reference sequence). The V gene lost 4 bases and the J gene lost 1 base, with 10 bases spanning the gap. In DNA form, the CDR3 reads TGTGCCAGCAGCTGGGGACTTAGGAACACCGGGGAGCTGTTTTTT. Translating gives CASSWGLRNTGELFF.

The CDR3 region has the DNA TGTGCCACCAGCAGACTAGCGGGTTACGAGCAGTACTTC. Its protein is CATSRLAGYEQYF. The chain couples TRBV15 to TRBJ2-7; 8 bases line up with TRBD2. The CDR3 runs to 13 residues. Trimming cost V 2 bases and J 4 bases; bases outside gene matches: 1. The germline gives CDR1 LNHNV, CDR2 YYDKDF (reference sequence).

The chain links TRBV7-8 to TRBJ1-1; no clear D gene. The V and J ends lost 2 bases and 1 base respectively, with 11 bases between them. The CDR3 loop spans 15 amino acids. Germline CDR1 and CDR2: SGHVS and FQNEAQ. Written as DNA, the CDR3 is TGTGCCAGCAGCTTACGGAGGGTAGGGAACACTGAAGCTTTCTTT. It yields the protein CASSLRRVGNTEAFF.

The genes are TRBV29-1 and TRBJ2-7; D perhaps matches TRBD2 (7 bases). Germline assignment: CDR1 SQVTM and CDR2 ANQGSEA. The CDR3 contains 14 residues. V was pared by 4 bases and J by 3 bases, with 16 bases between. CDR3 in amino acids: CSVGGAGALYEQYF. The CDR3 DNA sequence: TGCAGCGTTGGAGGGGCGGGGGCCCTCTACGAGCAGTACTTC.

CDR3 sequence: CASSLDGGATGELFF. For the CDR3, the DNA is TGTGCCAGCAGCTTAGATGGAGGGGCCACCGGGGAGCTGTTTTTT. The chain links TRBV7-7 to TRBJ2-2; D perhaps matches TRBD2 (6 bases). The CDR3 totals 15 residues. Trimming took off 1 base at V and 4 bases at J, with 10 bases between the two ends. Germline-derived CDR1 and CDR2 are SSHAT and FNYEAQ (reference sequence).

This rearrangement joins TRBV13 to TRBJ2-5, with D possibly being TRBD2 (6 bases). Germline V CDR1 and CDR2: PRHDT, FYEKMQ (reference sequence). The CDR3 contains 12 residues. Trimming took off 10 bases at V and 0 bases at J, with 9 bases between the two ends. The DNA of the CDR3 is TGTGCCACCCGGGACTACCAAGAGACCCAGTACTTC. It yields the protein CATRDYQETQYF.

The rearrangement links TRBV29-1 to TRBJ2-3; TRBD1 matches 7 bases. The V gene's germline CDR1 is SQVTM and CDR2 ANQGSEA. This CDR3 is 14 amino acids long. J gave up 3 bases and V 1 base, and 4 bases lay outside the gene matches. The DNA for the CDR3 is TGCAGCGTTGAAGGGCCAGGGGGTACAGATACGCAGTATTTT. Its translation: CSVEGPGGTDTQYF.

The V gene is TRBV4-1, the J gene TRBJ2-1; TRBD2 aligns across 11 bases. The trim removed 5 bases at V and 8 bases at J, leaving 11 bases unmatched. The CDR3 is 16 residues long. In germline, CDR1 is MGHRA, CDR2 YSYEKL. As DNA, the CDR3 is TGCGCCAGCAGCTCTCCGGGACTAGCGGCGGGGGATGAGCAGTTCTTC. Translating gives CASSSPGLAAGDEQFF.

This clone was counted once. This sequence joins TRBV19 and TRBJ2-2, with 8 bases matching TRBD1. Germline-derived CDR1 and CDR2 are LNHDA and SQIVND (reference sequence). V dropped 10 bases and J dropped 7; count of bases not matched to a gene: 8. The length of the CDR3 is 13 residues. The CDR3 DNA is TGTGCCACTTCGACAGGGGTAGTCGGGGAGCTGTTTTTT. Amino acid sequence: CATSTGVVGELFF.

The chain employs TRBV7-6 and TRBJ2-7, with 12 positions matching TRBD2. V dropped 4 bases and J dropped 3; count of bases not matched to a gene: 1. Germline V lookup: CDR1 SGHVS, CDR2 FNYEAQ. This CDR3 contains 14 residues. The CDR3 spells CASSSGLAGYEQYF. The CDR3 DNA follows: TGTGCCAGCAGCTCGGGACTAGCGGGCTACGAGCAGTACTTC.

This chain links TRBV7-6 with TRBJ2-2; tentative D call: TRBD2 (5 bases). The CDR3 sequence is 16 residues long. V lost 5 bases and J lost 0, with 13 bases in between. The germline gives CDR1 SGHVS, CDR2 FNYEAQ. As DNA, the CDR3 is TGTGCCAGCAGCACCTACGGAGGAACGAACACCGGGGAGCTGTTTTTT. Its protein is CASSTYGGTNTGELFF.

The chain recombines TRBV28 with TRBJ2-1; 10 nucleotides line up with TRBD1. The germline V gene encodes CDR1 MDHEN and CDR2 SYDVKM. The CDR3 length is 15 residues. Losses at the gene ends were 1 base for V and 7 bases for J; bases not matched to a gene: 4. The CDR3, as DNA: TGTGCCAGCAGTTTATCCACGGACAGGGGGAATGAGCAGTTCTTC. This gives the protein CASSLSTDRGNEQFF.

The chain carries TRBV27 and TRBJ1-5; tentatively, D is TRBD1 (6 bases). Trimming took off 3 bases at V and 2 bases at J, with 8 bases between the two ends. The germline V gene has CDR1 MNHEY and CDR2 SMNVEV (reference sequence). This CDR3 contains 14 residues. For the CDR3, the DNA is TGTGCCAGCAGTTTGGCAGGGGGCAATCAGCCCCAGCATTTT. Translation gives CASSLAGGNQPQHF.

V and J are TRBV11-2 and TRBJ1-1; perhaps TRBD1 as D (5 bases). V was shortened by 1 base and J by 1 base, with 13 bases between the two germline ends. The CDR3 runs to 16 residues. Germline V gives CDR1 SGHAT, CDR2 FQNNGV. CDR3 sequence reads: CASSLAGFWENTEAFF. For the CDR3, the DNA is TGTGCCAGCAGCTTAGCAGGGTTTTGGGAGAACACTGAAGCTTTCTTT. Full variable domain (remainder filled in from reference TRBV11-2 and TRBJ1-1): EAGVAQSPRYKIIEKRQSVAFWCNPISGHATLYWYQQILGQGPKLLIQFQNNGVVDDSQLPKDRFSAERLKGVDSTLKIQPAKLEDSAVYLCASSLAGFWENTEAFFGQGTRLTVV.

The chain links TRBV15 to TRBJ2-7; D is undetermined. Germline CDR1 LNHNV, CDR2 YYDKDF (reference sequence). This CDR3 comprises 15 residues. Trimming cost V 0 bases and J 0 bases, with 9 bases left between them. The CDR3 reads CATSRERLSSYEQYF. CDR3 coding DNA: TGTGCCACCAGCAGAGAGCGGCTGAGCTCCTACGAGCAGTACTTC.

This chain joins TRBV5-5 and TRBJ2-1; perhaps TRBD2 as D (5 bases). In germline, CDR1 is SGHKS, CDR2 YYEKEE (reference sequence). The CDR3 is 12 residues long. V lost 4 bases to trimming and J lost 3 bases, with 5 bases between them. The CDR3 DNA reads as TGTGCCAGCAGCCGGGACTACAATGAGCAGTTCTTC. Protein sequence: CASSRDYNEQFF. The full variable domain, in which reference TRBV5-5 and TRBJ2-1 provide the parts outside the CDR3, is DAGVTQSPTHLIKTRGQQVTLRCSPISGHKSVSWYQQVLGQGPQFIFQYYEKEERGRGNFPDRFSARQFPNYSSELNVNALLLGDSALYLCASSRDYNEQFFGPGTRLTVL.

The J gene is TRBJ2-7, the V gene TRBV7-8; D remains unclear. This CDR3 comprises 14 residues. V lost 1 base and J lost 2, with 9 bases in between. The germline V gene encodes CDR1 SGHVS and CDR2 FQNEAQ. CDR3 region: CASSLVLSTYEQYF. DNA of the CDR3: TGTGCCAGCAGCTTAGTTCTCTCTACCTACGAGCAGTACTTC. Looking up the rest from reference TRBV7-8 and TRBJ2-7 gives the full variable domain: GAGVSQSPRYKVAKRGQDVALRCDPISGHVSLFWYQQALGQGPEFLTYFQNEAQLDKSGLPSDRFFAERPEGSVSTLKIQRTQQEDSAVYLCASSLVLSTYEQYFGPGTRLTVT.

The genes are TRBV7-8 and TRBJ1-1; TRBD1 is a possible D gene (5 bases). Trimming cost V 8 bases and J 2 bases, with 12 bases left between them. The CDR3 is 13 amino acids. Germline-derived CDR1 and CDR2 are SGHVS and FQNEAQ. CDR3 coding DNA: TGTGCCAGCCTCTCTCAGGGTAACACTGAAGCTTTCTTT. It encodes CASLSQGNTEAFF.

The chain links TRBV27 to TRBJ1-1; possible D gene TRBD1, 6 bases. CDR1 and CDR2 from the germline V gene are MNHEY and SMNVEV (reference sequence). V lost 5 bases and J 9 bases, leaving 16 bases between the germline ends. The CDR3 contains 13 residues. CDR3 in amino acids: CASSPLGGLKAFF. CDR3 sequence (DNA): TGTGCCAGCAGTCCACTCGGGGGGCTTAAAGCTTTCTTT.